Given below is one T cell receptor (gamma chain) in context. Its antigen is not identified. The sample belongs to a study of human gamma delta and Vdelta1 T cells. This CDR3 spans 14 amino acids. TCRdb repeated clone calling on the PCR reads with CATT. The sample carries several thousand gamma-chain clones, around 50% recorded once. This TCR came from a human donor in good health. The sample taken for sequencing was Vdelta1 gamma-delta T cells from blood grown in culture (DOT cells). Although no V gene was called, TRGJ1 or TRGJ2 is the J gene. CDR3 DNA: TGTGCCTTGGGGGAGGCTTTGGATTATTATAAGAAACTCTTT. It encodes CALGEALDYYKKLF.